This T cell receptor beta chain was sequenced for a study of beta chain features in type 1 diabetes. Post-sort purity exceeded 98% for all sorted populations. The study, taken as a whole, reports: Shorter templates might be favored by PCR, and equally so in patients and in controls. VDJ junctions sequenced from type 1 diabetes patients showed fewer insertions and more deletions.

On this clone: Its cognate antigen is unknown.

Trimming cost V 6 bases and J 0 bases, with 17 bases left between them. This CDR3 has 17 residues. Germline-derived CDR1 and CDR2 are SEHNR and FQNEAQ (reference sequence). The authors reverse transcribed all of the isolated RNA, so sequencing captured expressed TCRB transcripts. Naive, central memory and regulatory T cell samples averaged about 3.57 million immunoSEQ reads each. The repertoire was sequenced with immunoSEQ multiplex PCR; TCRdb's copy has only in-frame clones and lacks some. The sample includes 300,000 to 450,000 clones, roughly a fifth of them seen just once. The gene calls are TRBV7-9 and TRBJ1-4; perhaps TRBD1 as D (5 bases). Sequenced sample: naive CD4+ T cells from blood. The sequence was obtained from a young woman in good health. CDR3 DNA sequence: TGTGCCAGCAGTTTGGGGCGATACAGTTCAACTAATGAAAAACTGTTTTTT. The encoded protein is CASSLGRYSSTNEKLFF.